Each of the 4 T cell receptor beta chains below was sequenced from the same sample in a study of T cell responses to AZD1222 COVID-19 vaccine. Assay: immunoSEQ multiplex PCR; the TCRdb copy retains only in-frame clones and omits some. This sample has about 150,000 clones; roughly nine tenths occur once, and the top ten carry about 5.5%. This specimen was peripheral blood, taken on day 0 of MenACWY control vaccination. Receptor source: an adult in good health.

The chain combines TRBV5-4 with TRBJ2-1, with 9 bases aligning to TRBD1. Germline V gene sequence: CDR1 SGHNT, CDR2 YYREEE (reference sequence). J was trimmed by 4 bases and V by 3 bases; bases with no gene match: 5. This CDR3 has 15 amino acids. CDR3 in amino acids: CASSYPGQGYNEQFF. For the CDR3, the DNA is TGTGCCAGCAGCTACCCGGGACAGGGATACAATGAGCAGTTCTTC. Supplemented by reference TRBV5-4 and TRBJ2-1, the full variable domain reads ETGVTQSPTHLIKTRGQQVTLRCSSQSGHNTVSWYQQALGQGPQFIFQYYREEENGRGNFPPRFSGLQFPNYSSELNVNALELDDSALYLCASSYPGQGYNEQFFGPGTRLTVL.

The CDR3 DNA is TGCGCCAGCAGCTTGGGCGGGGGCAGCGGTCAGCCCCAGCATTTT. This encodes CASSLGGGSGQPQHF. The chain carries TRBV5-1 and TRBJ1-5; perhaps TRBD1 as D (6 bases). The germline V gene encodes CDR1 SGHRS and CDR2 YFSETQ. V was cut by 0 bases and J by 6 bases, with 13 bases left in between. The CDR3 has 15 residues.

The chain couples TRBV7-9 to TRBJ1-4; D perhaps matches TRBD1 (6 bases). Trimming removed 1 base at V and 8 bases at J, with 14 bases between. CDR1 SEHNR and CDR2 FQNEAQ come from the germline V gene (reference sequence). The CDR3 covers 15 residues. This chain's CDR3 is CASSLVGGFGEKLFF. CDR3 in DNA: TGTGCCAGCAGCTTAGTAGGGGGATTTGGAGAAAAACTGTTTTTT.

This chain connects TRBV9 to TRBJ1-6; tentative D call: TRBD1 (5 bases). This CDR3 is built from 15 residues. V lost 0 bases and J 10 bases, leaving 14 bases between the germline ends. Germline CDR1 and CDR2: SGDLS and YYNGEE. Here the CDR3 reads CASSVADSQRSPLHF. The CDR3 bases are TGTGCCAGCAGCGTAGCCGACAGTCAGAGGTCACCCCTCCACTTT. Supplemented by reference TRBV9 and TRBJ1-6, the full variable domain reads DSGVTQTPKHLITATGQRVTLRCSPRSGDLSVYWYQQSLDQGLQFLIQYYNGEERAKGNILERFSAQQFPDLHSELNLSSLELGDSALYFCASSVADSQRSPLHFGNGTRLTVT.